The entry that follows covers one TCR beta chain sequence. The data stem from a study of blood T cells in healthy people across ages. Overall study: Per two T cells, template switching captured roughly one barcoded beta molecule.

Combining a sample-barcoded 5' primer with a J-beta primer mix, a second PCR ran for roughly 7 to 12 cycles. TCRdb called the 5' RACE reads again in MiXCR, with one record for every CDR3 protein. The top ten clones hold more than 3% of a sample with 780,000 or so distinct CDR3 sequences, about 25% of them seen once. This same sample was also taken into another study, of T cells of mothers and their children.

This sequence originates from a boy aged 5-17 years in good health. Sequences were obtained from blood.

CDR3 bases: TGCAGTGCTAGAGAAGACGGGAAGAACACTGAAGCTTTCTTT. Its translation: CSAREDGKNTEAFF. The chain recombines TRBV20-1 with TRBJ1-1; no clear D. CDR3 length: 14 residues. V was cut by 0 bases and J by 1 base, with 9 bases left in between. Looked up from germline, CDR1 is DFQATT and CDR2 is SNEGSKA (reference sequence).